The clone carrying this T cell receptor beta chain was found a few times. This specimen comes from a study of T cells after yellow fever vaccination. Trimming shortened V by 4 bases and J by 6 bases, and 13 bases separated the two germline ends. Germline V gene lookup returns CDR1 SGHTA and CDR2 FQGNSA. CDR3 length equals 14 residues. In making TCR cDNA, 5'RACE template switching added a universal primer site and UMIs to it. A single record per CDR3 protein comes from TCRdb applying MiXCR to the 5' RACE reads. The data hold about 42,000 distinct CDR3 sequences, with around 6.4% observed a single time.

The chain uses TRBV7-2 and TRBJ2-1; D is unclear. The sequence was obtained from a man aged 25 to 40 who received the YFV17D yellow fever vaccine. Source: PBMCs, either bulk or a sorted T-cell subset (CD4+, CD8+, memory, or dextramer-sorted; not recorded which), taken 45 days after the yellow fever booster vaccination. CDR3: CASSSSPTRNEQFF. The CDR3 DNA reads as TGTGCCAGCAGCTCCTCCCCGACCCGCAATGAGCAGTTCTTC.